A selection of T cell receptor beta chains follows, all from one sample in a study of T-cell memory formation after mild COVID-19. TCRdb processed the 5' RACE reads anew with MiXCR; each CDR3 protein has one entry. The sample has hundreds of thousands of distinct CDR3 sequences, less than 25% seen once. The sequenced sample consisted of PBMCs or a T cell subset sorted from them (not recorded which). These receptor sequences come from an adult woman who had mild COVID-19 (a few samples of this study predate the infection). Cell type and time point are not known. The CDR3 runs from the conserved cysteine through the conserved F or W. D genes are given only for firm matches. Clone size is shown for a subset of rows, as once, few, many or a class of expanded clone.

clone size: once; D gene: .; V gene: TRBV7-9; J gene: TRBJ1-2; CDR3 protein: CASSYEGLRYGYTF; CDR3 DNA: TGTGCCAGCAGCTACGAGGGACTGCGCTATGGCTACACCTTC
clone size: few; D gene: .; V gene: TRBV15; J gene: TRBJ1-2; CDR3 protein: CATRAQGSYGYTF; CDR3 DNA: TGTGCCACCAGGGCGCAGGGGTCCTATGGCTACACCTTC
clone size: many; D gene: TRBD2; V gene: TRBV5-1; J gene: TRBJ2-1; CDR3 protein: CASSSLAGTYNEQFF; CDR3 DNA: TGCGCCAGCAGCTCACTAGCGGGGACTTACAATGAGCAGTTCTTC
clone size: few; D gene: .; V gene: TRBV10-3; J gene: TRBJ1-5; CDR3 protein: CAISGETYQPQHF; CDR3 DNA: TGTGCCATCAGTGGGGAGACGTATCAGCCCCAGCATTTT
clone size: .; D gene: .; V gene: TRBV6-5; J gene: TRBJ1-2; CDR3 protein: CASSSQGLNGYTF; CDR3 DNA: TGTGCCAGCAGTTCCCAGGGGCTCAATGGCTACACCTTC
clone size: .; D gene: .; V gene: TRBV5-6; J gene: TRBJ2-1; CDR3 protein: CASSFYYGGLNEQFF; CDR3 DNA: TGTGCCAGCAGCTTTTATTACGGGGGGCTTAATGAGCAGTTCTTC
clone size: many; D gene: .; V gene: TRBV4-3; J gene: TRBJ2-5; CDR3 protein: CASSQDFVRGASGETQYF; CDR3 DNA: TGCGCCAGCAGCCAAGATTTCGTTCGGGGGGCGAGTGGAGAGACCCAGTACTTC
clone size: few; D gene: TRBD2; V gene: TRBV20-1; J gene: TRBJ2-1; CDR3 protein: CSARVAGGGYNEQFF; CDR3 DNA: TGCAGTGCTAGAGTAGCGGGGGGCGGGTACAATGAGCAGTTCTTC
clone size: .; D gene: .; V gene: TRBV4-2; J gene: TRBJ1-4; CDR3 protein: CASSQGHRTNEKLFF; CDR3 DNA: TGTGCCAGCAGCCAAGGTCACCGTACTAATGAAAAACTGTTTTTT
clone size: few; D gene: .; V gene: TRBV7-9; J gene: TRBJ1-1; CDR3 protein: CASSLEGVVEAFF; CDR3 DNA: TGTGCCAGCAGCTTAGAAGGGGTGGTGGAAGCTTTCTTT
clone size: few; D gene: .; V gene: TRBV25-1; J gene: TRBJ1-5; CDR3 protein: CASSEGGLAQHF; CDR3 DNA: TGTGCCAGCAGTGAGGGGGGTCTGGCCCAGCATTTT